The next 17 T cell receptor beta chains were all read from a single sample in a study of blood T cell repertoires in COVID-19. Here immunoSEQ multiplex PCR was the method, and the copy in TCRdb shows in-frame clones only, minus some. This table has around 120,000 clones, around 81% appearing once. The source material was peripheral blood. The source is a man aged 65 to 85 with acute or convalescent COVID-19.

The chain recombines TRBV9 with TRBJ1-3, with D tentatively TRBD1 (6 bases). Germline CDR1 SGDLS, CDR2 YYNGEE. The CDR3 length is 18 residues. Trimming took 3 bases from V and 0 from J, leaving 19 bases between them. DNA for the CDR3: TGTGCCAGCAGCGCCAAACAGGGACACCCTCACTCTGGAAACACCATATATTTT. Protein: CASSAKQGHPHSGNTIYF.

V gene TRBV6-5 combines with J gene TRBJ1-1, with D hard to call. This CDR3 is 15 amino acids long. Trimming left V 0 bases short and J 4 bases short, with 12 bases between. CDR1 is MNHEY and CDR2 is SVGAGI in the germline V gene. CDR3 protein: CASSYSRGYGTEAFF. CDR3 DNA sequence: TGTGCCAGCAGTTACTCGAGAGGGTATGGCACTGAAGCTTTCTTT.

This chain uses TRBV5-1 with TRBJ2-1; D unresolved. The CDR3 runs 14 residues. Germline CDR1 SGHRS, CDR2 YFSETQ. The germline V and J ends were trimmed by 4 bases and 4 bases, with 12 bases remaining between them. Written as DNA, the CDR3 is TGCGCCAGCAGCCCCTCTCACGGGTACAATGAGCAGTTCTTC. Amino acid sequence: CASSPSHGYNEQFF.

The V and J genes are TRBV6-1 and TRBJ1-2; D unresolved. The CDR3 spans 14 residues. Between the trimmed V and J ends, which lost 0 bases and 8 bases, there was a span of 13 bases. The germline gives CDR1 MNHNS, CDR2 SASEGT. CDR3 nucleotides: TGTGCCAGCAGTGAAGCCGGACTATGGATAGGCTACACCTTC. Protein product: CASSEAGLWIGYTF.

This clone has a count of ten or more. The chain combines TRBV3-1 (or the pseudogene TRBV3-2) with TRBJ2-7; no clear D. V lost 3 bases and J lost 1, with 10 bases in between. The germline V gene has CDR1 LGHDT and CDR2 YNNKEL (reference sequence). CDR3 length equals 14 residues. CDR3 DNA sequence: TGTGCCAGCAGCCAGGGCCCCACTTCCTACGAGCAGTACTTC. Translating gives CASSQGPTSYEQYF.

This clone was recorded only once. The rearrangement joins TRBV4-2 to TRBJ2-1; 10 nucleotides align to TRBD2. CDR3 length equals 16 residues. The ends lost 0 bases at V and 4 bases at J; junction bases unmatched: 3. Germline values: CDR1 LGHNA, CDR2 YNFKEQ. The CDR3 bases are TGTGCCAGCAGCCAAGACCCTAGCGGGGGATACAATGAGCAGTTCTTC. Translated, it gives CASSQDPSGGYNEQFF.

This chain connects TRBV5-8 to TRBJ2-7; the match to TRBD2 covers 13 bases. CDR1 SGHTS and CDR2 YDEGEE come from the germline V gene. V lost 3 bases to trimming and J lost 2 bases; unmatched junction nucleotides: 8. The CDR3 runs to 17 residues. This chain's CDR3 is CASSSPWTSGGPYEQYF. The CDR3 DNA sequence: TGTGCCAGCAGCTCTCCCTGGACTAGCGGGGGTCCCTACGAGCAGTACTTC.

This clone was found once. This sequence joins TRBV4-3 and TRBJ2-1; 7 positions match TRBD1. The CDR3 is 17 residues long. Per germline, CDR1 LGHNA and CDR2 YSLEER. The V and J ends lost 3 bases and 7 bases, in that order; junction bases with no gene match: 15. The chain's CDR3 is CASSQFVPGGIRNEQFF. The CDR3 DNA is TGCGCCAGCAGCCAGTTCGTCCCAGGGGGTATTCGGAATGAGCAGTTCTTC.

The J gene is TRBJ1-2, the V gene TRBV6-5; no reliable D call. CDR3 size: 13 residues. The V gene lost 2 bases and the J gene lost 8 bases, with 12 bases spanning the gap. Germline assignment: CDR1 MNHEY and CDR2 SVGAGI. The CDR3 DNA reads TGTGCCAGCAGTTACGGTCGGGATGGGGGCTACACCTTC. Residues: CASSYGRDGGYTF.

V and J are TRBV6-5 and TRBJ1-5; D remains ambiguous. The V gene lost 4 bases and the J gene lost 6 bases, with 10 bases spanning the gap. This CDR3 region has 13 residues. From germline, CDR1 is MNHEY and CDR2 SVGAGI. In DNA form, the CDR3 reads TGTGCCAGCAGTTGGGCCGATGGTCAGCCCCAGCATTTT. Translation gives CASSWADGQPQHF.

The chain employs TRBV11-3 and TRBJ2-2; D is undetermined. CDR1 SGHNT and CDR2 YENEEA come from the germline V gene. This CDR3 is 13 amino acids long. V lost 1 base to trimming and J lost 7 bases, with 7 bases between them. The CDR3 loop reads CASSLGFGGELFF. The DNA of the CDR3 is TGTGCCAGCAGCTTAGGCTTCGGCGGGGAGCTGTTTTTT.

The chain carries TRBV2 and TRBJ1-1; TRBD1 matches 8 bases. The V and J ends lost 6 bases and 1 base, in that order; junction bases with no gene match: 10. This CDR3 has 16 amino acids. Germline CDR1 is SNHLY and CDR2 is FYNNEI. CDR3 sequence (DNA): TGTGCCAGCAGACTTCGTGGGACAGGCGGGAACACTGAAGCTTTCTTT. The encoded protein is CASRLRGTGGNTEAFF.

The genes are TRBV9 and TRBJ2-7; D is perhaps TRBD2 (8 bases). V was clipped by 4 bases and J by 1 base, with 12 bases between them. CDR3 length: 14 amino acids. Germline V gene data show CDR1 as SGDLS and CDR2 as YYNGEE. The CDR3 DNA is TGTGCCAGCAGCCGGGAGGGGGCTTCCTACGAGCAGTACTTC. Translating it yields CASSREGASYEQYF.

This clone was counted between two and nine times. CDR3 loop: CASSTRGTGPINYGYTF. For the CDR3, the DNA is TGTGCCAGTAGTACCAGGGGGACAGGGCCAATTAACTATGGCTACACCTTC. The chain is built from TRBV19 and TRBJ1-2, with 9 nucleotides matching TRBD1. V was clipped by 4 bases and J by 1 base; unmatched bases: 10. Per the germline V gene, CDR1 is LNHDA and CDR2 is SQIVND (reference sequence). This CDR3 is built from 17 residues.

The rearrangement uses TRBV19 and TRBJ1-4; 7 positions agree with TRBD1. With 4 bases clipped from V and 4 bases from J, the junction kept 6 bases outside the gene matches. This CDR3 is 15 amino acids long. CDR1 and CDR2 from the germline V gene are LNHDA and SQIVND (reference sequence). CDR3 sequence (DNA): TGTGCCAGTAGTACCCTGGGGACAGATAATGAAAAACTGTTTTTT. This translates into CASSTLGTDNEKLFF. Variable domain in full (rest from reference TRBV19 and TRBJ1-4): DGGITQSPKYLFRKEGQNVTLSCEQNLNHDAMYWYRQDPGQGLRLIYYSQIVNDFQKGDIAEGYSVSREKKESFPLTVTSAQKNPTAFYLCASSTLGTDNEKLFFGSGTQLSVL.

The chain joins TRBV11-3 to TRBJ2-3; D uncertain. The CDR3 has 14 residues. Germline V gives CDR1 SGHNT, CDR2 YENEEA. The V and J ends lost 2 bases and 5 bases respectively, with 11 bases between them. CDR3 sequence reads: CASSLTQSRDTQYF. As DNA, the CDR3 is TGTGCCAGCAGCTTAACACAGTCAAGAGATACGCAGTATTTT.

V usage is TRBV15 and J usage is TRBJ2-5; a weak D match, TRBD1 (7 bases). CDR3 length equals 15 residues. With 6 bases removed from V and 4 bases from J, the gap between germline ends came to 18 bases. Per germline, CDR1 LNHNV and CDR2 YYDKDF (reference sequence). The CDR3 DNA sequence: TGTGCCACCAGTCAGGGGGGCCTCGGGGGAGAGACCCAGTACTTC. It codes for CATSQGGLGGETQYF.